This entry is about one T cell receptor (beta chain). Time point: patch test 3, about 24 weeks after DPC sensitization. As for treatment: therapeutic diphenylcyclopropenone sensitization with weekly scalp DPC. Unseparated into fractions, whole blood served as the source from which total RNA was extracted. The data were obtained in a study of human T cells and chemical hapten exposure. Study-wide background: DPC (0.01%) was patch tested on the upper back and read at 6 days.

Using its own MiXCR run on the RACE reads, TCRdb lists one record per CDR3 protein. The repertoire includes 97,000 or so distinct CDR3 sequences, roughly 27% of them detected once, and approximately 10% sits in the top ten. This CDR3 region has 14 residues. J gave up 4 bases and V 6 bases, and 7 bases lay outside the gene matches. Germline V gives CDR1 SNHLY, CDR2 FYNNEI. This specimen consisted of whole blood, obtained in connection with sensitization to the hapten diphenylcyclopropenone (DPC). This sequence joins TRBV2 and TRBJ2-7; 9 bases agree with TRBD1. This receptor was identified in a man aged 40-49 years with alopecia areata. Some clones in this sample may be carry-over from other donors' samples. The CDR3 loop reads CASRPPDRGYEQYF. CDR3 nucleotide sequence: TGTGCCAGCAGACCTCCGGACAGGGGATACGAGCAGTACTTC.